This T cell receptor (beta chain) was documented in a study of tumor-infiltrating lymphocytes in primary liver carcinoma (dated by TCRdb to 2016 to 2017). Concerning the study at large: Between late 2015 and March 2016, five patients in China with histopathologically diagnosed primary liver carcinoma had their tumors surgically resected. The five patients, three men and two women aged 30 to 69 years, had hepatocellular carcinoma (four) or combined HCC and intrahepatic cholangiocarcinoma (one). Tumors of the five patients were stage T1-T3 N0M0 with maximum diameters of about 4 to 10 cm. Samples yielded roughly 3.5 to 8 million productive TCRbeta reads; read depth did not differ significantly between tissue types. The study combined TCRbeta repertoire sequencing, expression microarrays and whole-exome sequencing across five regions of each liver tumor, with adjacent normal tissue and blood. A total of some 35 specimens from 5 patients went through TCRbeta repertoire sequencing, namely 25 tumor regions, 5 adjacent noncancerous liver tissues and 5 peripheral blood samples. Technical replicate repertoires showed high reproducibility, with mean shared-clone rates around 0.91 and correlation coefficients above 0.98. Here is what the overall study found, with its caveats: Since the samples were bulk and unsorted, there was no way to compare CD4+ and CD8+ T cell repertoires. With just four or five patients in the study, the authors point out that the findings should be validated in a larger study. Repertoire overlap was found to be higher between tumor regions (mean approximately 36%) than between tumor-adjacent (17%) or tumor-blood (around 14%) pairs, consistent with antigen-driven expansion. Only the TCR beta chain was sequenced, which likely underestimates true repertoire diversity because unpaired alpha chains were not captured. A significantly larger repertoire fraction was made up by the top 250 clones in tumors than in blood (p = 0.039).

TCRbeta-specific cDNA was reverse-transcribed from 500 ng total RNA using a constant-region primer and ProtoScript II reverse transcriptase. Construction of the TCRbeta libraries relied on three nested rounds of multiplex PCR, following a slightly modified ARM-PCR procedure. Each of the first two PCR rounds ran for about 11 cycles using multiplex TRBV1-TRBV30 forward primers together with a Cbeta reverse primer. A final 25-cycle PCR with Deep VentR polymerase added sample barcodes and Illumina adapters. Amplicons of 200-500 bp were gel-purified with a QIAquick gel extraction kit before sequencing. An Illumina HiSeq 2500 was used to sequence the TCRbeta amplicons with 250-bp paired-end reads. Turning to the authors' computational methods: Trimmomatic v0.33 was used to quality-trim the reads, and FLASH v1.2.11 was used to merge paired reads so that full CDR3 sequences could be recovered. MiGEC v1.2.1b assigned V, D and J germline segments to the rearranged TCRbeta sequences. Clonotype statistics, along with Shannon-Wiener diversity indices, were calculated using VDJtools v1.0.0. To cut down on sampling bias, every analysis after diversity analysis relied on just the 250 most abundant clonotypes from each sample. The public sequencing data were trimmed at Q25 with fastp and processed into clonotypes with MiXCR by TCRdb, which kept only in-frame beta chains. CDR3 protein duplicates are merged, each entry listing the most common genes and DNA. The V and J calls were determined by TCRdb, not by the authors. The sample table shows hundreds of thousands of distinct CDR3 sequences, and less than 75% are seen once. The biggest ten clones account for more than 8.5% of the sample.

As for this clonotype: Its antigen remains unidentified. This is likely a read error, given that the CDR3 carries no conserved phenylalanine or tryptophan at its end.

The V end loses 4 bases and the J end loses 7 bases, and a stretch of 13 bases separates them. The CDR3 extends over 14 residues, inclusive of both ends. Solely the CDR3 DNA is kept, with 42 bases framed from the first base. CDR1 and CDR2, per the germline V gene, are SGHAT and FQNNGV. TRIzol reagent was used to extract blood RNA from unsorted whole blood, while the DNeasy Blood & Tissue kit provided the germline DNA. Patients had chronic HBV infection and were treatment-naive at sampling. Before surgery, about 4 milliliters of peripheral blood were drawn into K2EDTA tubes. Sequenced: peripheral blood. This chain is built from TRBV11-2 and TRBJ2-2; the D gene is perhaps TRBD1 or TRBD2, as each covers 5 bases. The receptor was derived from a man aged 40-55 years with primary liver carcinoma and hepatitis B virus infection. The CDR3 here reads CASSSIARGGELFS. The nucleotide sequence is given as TGTGCCAGCAGCTCAATAGCGAGGGGCGGGGAGCTGTTTTCT.